This T cell receptor beta chain was found in a study of T-cell memory formation after mild COVID-19. On the study more broadly: TCR clusters mostly belonged to single donors. Study-wide results and caveats: SARS-CoV-2 specificity was not confirmed for second-wave clones peaking on day 37. Contracting clones localized mainly to CM and EM when CD4+ and mainly to EMRA when CD8+.

As to this clonotype: The antigen is not known.

5'RACE primed from the constant segment yielded TCR alpha and TCR beta cDNA libraries bearing sample barcodes and UMIs. TCRdb reprocessed the 5' RACE reads via MiXCR and lists one record per CDR3 protein. The sample shows about 130,000 distinct CDR3 sequences, less than 6.5% of them seen only once. The sample taken for sequencing was PBMCs or a T cell subset sorted from them (not recorded which). This sequence was found in an adult woman who had mild COVID-19 (a few samples of this study predate the infection). Cell type and time point are not known.

CDR3: CASSYAPVGGNQPQHF. DNA of the CDR3: TGTGCCAGCAGTTACGCCCCAGTCGGAGGCAATCAGCCCCAGCATTTT. The chain recombines TRBV6-2 or TRBV6-3 with TRBJ1-5, with unresolved D. The CDR3 is made up of 16 amino acids. The germline V and J ends were trimmed by 2 bases and 2 bases, with 13 bases remaining between them. Germline values: CDR1 MNHEY, CDR2 SVGEGT.